One sample yielded the 17 T cell receptor beta chains listed below, sequenced in a study of cytomegalovirus exposure and HLA in healthy donors. 60 Vbeta and 13 Jbeta primers were used in PCR. Profiled with immunoSEQ multiplex PCR; TCRdb holds only in-frame clones, not every one. The data contain fewer than 150,000 clones, about four fifths of them singletons. The sequencing input was PBMCs. The receptor set was obtained from a young man in good health and CMV-seronegative.

The chain joins TRBV14 to TRBJ2-5; D unresolved. V lost 6 bases, J lost 2 bases, and 4 bases lay in between. The V gene's germline CDR1 is SGHDN and CDR2 FVKESK. This CDR3 spans 11 amino acids. For the CDR3, the DNA is TGTGCCAGCAGTAGACAAGAGACCCAGTACTTC. This codes for CASSRQETQYF.

The chain employs TRBV9 and TRBJ1-5; 9 positions agree with TRBD1. The CDR3 is 15 residues long. The V and J ends lost 4 bases and 2 bases, in that order; junction bases with no gene match: 4. Germline CDR1 reads SGDLS; CDR2 reads YYNGEE. The CDR3 coding sequence is TGTGCCAGCAGCCGGGACAGGGTCGGCAATCAGCCCCAGCATTTT. This translates into CASSRDRVGNQPQHF.

This rearrangement joins TRBV5-1 to TRBJ2-5; possible D gene TRBD1, 5 bases. From germline, CDR1 is SGHRS and CDR2 YFSETQ. The germline V and J ends were trimmed by 4 bases and 1 base, with 11 bases remaining between them. The CDR3 runs 14 residues. The CDR3 loop is CASSPGQGQETQYF. CDR3 bases: TGCGCCAGCAGCCCCGGGCAGGGCCAAGAGACCCAGTACTTC.

This rearrangement joins TRBV7-9 to TRBJ2-6, with 7 bases identical to TRBD2. With 4 bases clipped from V and 0 bases from J, the junction kept 3 bases outside the gene matches. Germline values: CDR1 SEHNR, CDR2 FQNEAQ (reference sequence). The CDR3 extends over 16 amino acids. The CDR3 nucleotides are TGTGCCAGCAGCTACCGGGACTACTCTGGGGCCAACGTCCTGACTTTC. Translation gives CASSYRDYSGANVLTF.

This clone was detected a few times. V and J are TRBV27 and TRBJ1-1, with D possibly being TRBD1 (6 bases). Germline CDR1 and CDR2: MNHEY and SMNVEV (reference sequence). V was cut by 7 bases and J by 10 bases, with 13 bases left in between. The CDR3 is 11 amino acids. The CDR3 reads CASTGAGLAFF. The CDR3 nucleotides are TGTGCCAGCACAGGGGCAGGATTAGCTTTCTTT.

V is TRBV7-9 and J is TRBJ1-1, with 11 bases aligning to TRBD1. This CDR3 has 15 amino acids. Trimming cost V 6 bases and J 4 bases; bases outside gene matches: 7. Germline CDR1 reads SEHNR; CDR2 reads FQNEAQ (reference sequence). The CDR3 region has the DNA TGTGCCAGCAGTACCGGGACAGGGGGTATCACTGAAGCTTTCTTT. It encodes CASSTGTGGITEAFF.

Written as DNA, the CDR3 is TGTGCCAGCAGCTTATTGGGACAGGGGGAGGGAAGGGAGCAGTTCTTC. Translating gives CASSLLGQGEGREQFF. V gene TRBV7-8 combines with J gene TRBJ2-1; 11 bases align to TRBD1. Germline CDR1 reads SGHVS; CDR2 reads FQNEAQ. V gave up 2 bases and J gave up 10 bases; unmatched junction bases: 10. The CDR3 consists of 16 residues.

J is TRBJ2-7 and V is TRBV27; 13 bases agree with TRBD2. The V and J ends lost 7 bases and 5 bases, in that order; junction bases with no gene match: 5. CDR1 and CDR2 from the germline V gene are MNHEY and SMNVEV (reference sequence). The CDR3 is 14 residues long. The CDR3 region is CASKGLAGTHEQYF. The CDR3 nucleotides are TGTGCCAGCAAGGGACTAGCGGGGACCCACGAGCAGTACTTC.

This chain joins TRBV14 and TRBJ2-7; 10 nucleotides match TRBD1. CDR1 and CDR2 from the germline V gene are SGHDN and FVKESK. The CDR3 covers 16 residues. V dropped 1 base and J dropped 6; count of bases not matched to a gene: 9. In nucleotides, the CDR3 is TGTGCCAGCAGCCAAGTAGGTCGGACAGGGGGGGGCGAGCAGTACTTC. Protein: CASSQVGRTGGGEQYF.

The rearrangement links TRBV10-3 to TRBJ2-4, with 10 positions matching TRBD2. CDR1 and CDR2 (germline): ENHRY, SYGVKD. CDR3 size: 16 residues. J lost 2 bases, V lost 3 bases, and 4 bases had no gene match. CDR3 DNA: TGTGCCATCAGTGACCAGCGGGGGGGAACCAAAAACATTCAGTACTTC. The encoded protein is CAISDQRGGTKNIQYF.

On this clone: An end of the junction differs from the germline gene, which may be a read error. This chain uses TRBV7-2 with TRBJ2-7, with 7 bases lining up with TRBD2. The CDR3 extends over 12 amino acids. In germline, CDR1 is SGHTA, CDR2 FQGNSA. The DNA of the CDR3 is TGTGCCAGCAGCTCATTCAGCGGGACGCCCCACTTC. Its translation is CASSSFSGTPHF.

The rearrangement uses TRBV7-6 and TRBJ2-2; 8 bases map to TRBD1. The CDR3 is 16 residues long. CDR1 and CDR2 from the germline V gene are SGHVS and FNYEAQ. V lost 6 bases, J lost 0 bases, and 6 bases stayed unmatched. The CDR3 region is CASSFRGPTNTGELFF. CDR3 coding DNA: TGTGCCAGCAGTTTCAGGGGGCCCACGAACACCGGGGAGCTGTTTTTT.

This clone has more than one count but fewer than ten. This rearrangement joins TRBV5-6 to TRBJ2-3, with D unclear. V dropped 2 bases and J dropped 4 bases, with 8 bases sitting between them. Looked up from germline, CDR1 is SGHDT and CDR2 is YYEEEE. There are 13 residues in the CDR3. The CDR3 region has the DNA TGTGCCAGCAGCTTATACTCGGCAGATACGCAGTATTTT. It yields the protein CASSLYSADTQYF.

V and J are TRBV6-5 and TRBJ2-3; no clear D gene. Trimming removed 0 bases at V and 0 bases at J, with 10 bases between. Germline assignment: CDR1 MNHEY and CDR2 SVGAGI. The CDR3 sequence is 16 residues long. In DNA form, the CDR3 reads TGTGCCAGCAGTTACTCGTCCCACTTTAGCACAGATACGCAGTATTTT. It yields the protein CASSYSSHFSTDTQYF.

The chain carries TRBV27 and TRBJ2-3; weak D call: TRBD1 (6 bases). This CDR3 is built from 16 residues. Germline V CDR1 and CDR2: MNHEY, SMNVEV (reference sequence). The ends were cut back, 4 bases at V and 1 base at J, with 15 bases in the middle. The CDR3 sequence: CASSSPEQGGTDTQYF. CDR3 nucleotides: TGTGCCAGCAGTTCACCCGAACAGGGTGGCACAGATACGCAGTATTTT.

This clone was observed a handful of times. The chain is built from TRBV6-1 and TRBJ2-5; a weak D match, TRBD2 (5 bases). In germline, CDR1 is MNHNS, CDR2 SASEGT. The CDR3 extends over 10 amino acids. Trimming cost V 2 bases and J 11 bases, with 6 bases left between them. CDR3 protein: CASSEWTQYF. The CDR3 DNA is TGTGCCAGCAGTGAATGGACTCAGTACTTC.

This sequence joins TRBV7-9 and TRBJ2-3, with 10 bases lining up with TRBD2. V dropped 1 base and J dropped 3; count of bases not matched to a gene: 4. The CDR3 is 16 amino acids. Germline values: CDR1 SEHNR, CDR2 FQNEAQ (reference sequence). The CDR3 coding sequence is TGTGCCAGCAGCTTAGAGGCTAGCGGGGGAACAGATACGCAGTATTTT. This gives the protein CASSLEASGGTDTQYF.